These T cell receptor beta chains were read from a single sample in a study of T cell responses to AZD1222 COVID-19 vaccine. The data were produced by immunoSEQ multiplex PCR, yet TCRdb's version contains in-frame clones alone and is incomplete. The sample includes some 150,000 clones, roughly 90% of them seen just once. Sequenced material: peripheral blood, taken 28 days after the second AZD1222 dose. The origin of the receptors is an adult who received the AZD1222 COVID-19 vaccine. Both conserved end residues are part of each CDR3. D genes are given only for firm matches. Size tells how often a clone was seen (once, few, many) or the class of an expanded clone, and some rows leave it out.

d_gene: -
v_gene: TRBV12-3/TRBV12-4
abundance: -
j_gene: TRBJ1-4
CDR3aa: CASSLEDNEKLFF
CDR3nt: TGTGCCAGCAGTTTAGAAGATAATGAAAAACTGTTTTTT

d_gene: -
v_gene: TRBV10-1
abundance: -
j_gene: TRBJ1-2
CDR3aa: CASSESRGRGYTF
CDR3nt: TGCGCCAGCAGTGAGTCAAGGGGGAGAGGCTACACCTTC

d_gene: -
v_gene: TRBV2
abundance: -
j_gene: TRBJ2-7
CDR3aa: CASSESSGSGPYEQYF
CDR3nt: TGTGCCAGCAGTGAATCCAGCGGGTCCGGTCCGTACGAGCAGTACTTC

d_gene: TRBD2
v_gene: TRBV18
abundance: -
j_gene: TRBJ2-7
CDR3aa: CASSPASGTYEQYF
CDR3nt: TGTGCCAGCTCCCCCGCTAGCGGGACCTACGAGCAGTACTTC

d_gene: TRBD1
v_gene: TRBV7-9
abundance: -
j_gene: TRBJ2-1
CDR3aa: CASSLWQGARREQFF
CDR3nt: TGTGCCAGCAGCTTGTGGCAGGGGGCCCGCCGTGAGCAGTTCTTC

d_gene: TRBD2
v_gene: TRBV7-8
abundance: -
j_gene: TRBJ2-7
CDR3aa: CASSLALSGGRALAYEQYF
CDR3nt: TGTGCCAGCAGCTTAGCGCTTTCAGGCGGGAGGGCCCTAGCCTACGAGCAGTACTTC

d_gene: TRBD1
v_gene: TRBV30
abundance: -
j_gene: TRBJ1-3
CDR3aa: CAWHGQGATGNTIYF
CDR3nt: TGTGCCTGGCATGGTCAGGGGGCTACAGGAAACACCATATATTTT

d_gene: TRBD2
v_gene: TRBV18
abundance: -
j_gene: TRBJ2-1
CDR3aa: CASSPGWQVGLADHNEQFF
CDR3nt: TGTGCCAGCTCACCAGGGTGGCAGGTCGGACTAGCGGACCACAATGAGCAGTTCTTC

d_gene: -
v_gene: TRBV29-1
abundance: once
j_gene: TRBJ1-1
CDR3aa: CSVEQGMIVDTEAFF
CDR3nt: TGCAGCGTTGAACAGGGGATGATTGTTGACACTGAAGCTTTCTTT

d_gene: -
v_gene: TRBV25-1
abundance: -
j_gene: TRBJ1-1
CDR3aa: CAGKTGDAEAFF
CDR3nt: TGTGCCGGAAAGACAGGAGACGCTGAAGCTTTCTTT

d_gene: TRBD2
v_gene: TRBV3-1/TRBV3-2
abundance: few
j_gene: TRBJ2-1
CDR3aa: CASSQGLAGANEQFF
CDR3nt: TGTGCCAGCAGCCAAGGACTAGCGGGAGCAAATGAGCAGTTCTTC

d_gene: -
v_gene: TRBV5-6
abundance: -
j_gene: TRBJ2-3
CDR3aa: CASSLRRTSDISAQYF
CDR3nt: TGTGCCAGCAGCTTGAGGAGGACAAGCGATATATCCGCGCAGTATTTT

d_gene: -
v_gene: TRBV6-5
abundance: -
j_gene: TRBJ2-7
CDR3aa: CASSPVAGLYEQYF
CDR3nt: TGTGCCAGCAGTCCGGTGGCGGGGCTGTACGAGCAGTACTTC

d_gene: TRBD1
v_gene: TRBV5-1
abundance: -
j_gene: TRBJ2-1
CDR3aa: CASSPTGDGEQFF
CDR3nt: TGCGCCAGCAGCCCCACAGGGGACGGTGAGCAGTTCTTC

d_gene: -
v_gene: TRBV2
abundance: -
j_gene: TRBJ2-2
CDR3aa: CASSEWGTGELFF
CDR3nt: TGTGCCAGCAGTGAGTGGGGAACCGGGGAGCTGTTTTTT

d_gene: TRBD1
v_gene: TRBV24-1
abundance: -
j_gene: TRBJ2-5
CDR3aa: CATSEARTGLETQYF
CDR3nt: TGTGCCACCAGTGAGGCCCGGACAGGGTTGGAGACCCAGTACTTC

d_gene: -
v_gene: TRBV7-9
abundance: -
j_gene: TRBJ1-4
CDR3aa: CASTPVQANEKLFF
CDR3nt: TGTGCCAGCACCCCGGTTCAGGCAAATGAAAAACTGTTTTTT

d_gene: TRBD2
v_gene: TRBV30
abundance: -
j_gene: TRBJ2-1
CDR3aa: CACQREGNEQFF
CDR3nt: TGTGCCTGTCAGCGGGAAGGGAATGAGCAGTTCTTC

d_gene: -
v_gene: TRBV6-6
abundance: -
j_gene: TRBJ1-3
CDR3aa: CASSPAAGTYGNTIYF
CDR3nt: TGTGCCAGCAGTCCAGCCGCCGGGACTTATGGAAACACCATATATTTT

d_gene: -
v_gene: TRBV5-5
abundance: -
j_gene: TRBJ2-2
CDR3aa: CASSLDSYTGELFF
CDR3nt: TGTGCCAGCAGCTTAGACAGTTACACCGGGGAGCTGTTTTTT

d_gene: -
v_gene: TRBV10-3
abundance: -
j_gene: TRBJ1-5
CDR3aa: CAISEGREGNQPQHF
CDR3nt: TGTGCCATCAGTGAGGGGCGGGAAGGCAATCAGCCCCAGCATTTT

d_gene: TRBD2
v_gene: TRBV7-2
abundance: -
j_gene: TRBJ2-1
CDR3aa: CASSSPGLAVYNEQFF
CDR3nt: TGTGCCAGCAGCTCTCCGGGACTAGCGGTCTACAATGAGCAGTTCTTC

d_gene: TRBD1
v_gene: TRBV9
abundance: -
j_gene: TRBJ1-4
CDR3aa: CASSTMDRFNEKLFF
CDR3nt: TGTGCCAGCAGCACAATGGACAGGTTTAATGAAAAACTGTTTTTT

d_gene: -
v_gene: TRBV9
abundance: -
j_gene: TRBJ1-1
CDR3aa: CASSGDGAEAFF
CDR3nt: TGTGCCAGCAGCGGAGATGGGGCTGAAGCTTTCTTT

d_gene: TRBD1
v_gene: TRBV6-1
abundance: few
j_gene: TRBJ2-7
CDR3aa: CASSEAPAGTGGFYEQYF
CDR3nt: TGTGCCAGCAGTGAAGCCCCTGCGGGGACAGGTGGTTTCTACGAGCAGTACTTC

d_gene: TRBD2
v_gene: TRBV4-1
abundance: once
j_gene: TRBJ2-7
CDR3aa: CASSFKAGGDYEQYF
CDR3nt: TGCGCCAGCAGCTTCAAAGCGGGAGGGGACTACGAGCAGTACTTC

d_gene: -
v_gene: TRBV5-1
abundance: -
j_gene: TRBJ2-2
CDR3aa: CASSLAGGATGELFF
CDR3nt: TGCGCCAGCAGCTTAGCTGGCGGGGCCACCGGGGAGCTGTTTTTT

d_gene: TRBD2
v_gene: TRBV11-2
abundance: few
j_gene: TRBJ2-7
CDR3aa: CASSYASGRTYEQYF
CDR3nt: TGTGCCAGCAGCTACGCCAGCGGGAGAACGTACGAGCAGTACTTC

d_gene: -
v_gene: TRBV27
abundance: -
j_gene: TRBJ2-1
CDR3aa: CASSLSPGGGNEQFF
CDR3nt: TGTGCCAGCAGTTTATCGCCAGGGGGAGGAAATGAGCAGTTCTTC

d_gene: -
v_gene: TRBV12-3/TRBV12-4
abundance: -
j_gene: TRBJ1-2
CDR3aa: CASSEGFLSGYTF
CDR3nt: TGTGCCTCCTCAGAGGGTTTCTTGAGTGGCTACACCTTC

d_gene: TRBD2
v_gene: TRBV30
abundance: -
j_gene: TRBJ2-7
CDR3aa: CASIGTRGNEQYF
CDR3nt: TGTGCCTCCATAGGGACTAGAGGGAACGAGCAGTACTTC

d_gene: TRBD1
v_gene: TRBV7-9
abundance: few
j_gene: TRBJ1-2
CDR3aa: CASSFTGERGYTF
CDR3nt: TGTGCCAGCAGCTTTACAGGGGAAAGAGGCTACACCTTC

d_gene: -
v_gene: TRBV19
abundance: -
j_gene: TRBJ1-1
CDR3aa: CASSFRRRGNGFTEAFF
CDR3nt: TGTGCCAGTAGTTTCCGGAGAAGAGGGAACGGGTTCACTGAAGCTTTCTTT

d_gene: -
v_gene: TRBV10-2
abundance: -
j_gene: TRBJ1-6
CDR3aa: CASRTGTQNSPLHF
CDR3nt: TGCGCCAGCAGGACCGGGACTCAGAATTCACCCCTCCACTTT

d_gene: -
v_gene: TRBV11-3
abundance: -
j_gene: TRBJ2-1
CDR3aa: CASSLGLNEQFF
CDR3nt: TGTGCCAGCAGCTTAGGTTTAAATGAGCAGTTCTTC

d_gene: TRBD2
v_gene: TRBV5-4
abundance: -
j_gene: TRBJ2-7
CDR3aa: CASTRLAGEGEQYF
CDR3nt: TGTGCCAGCACCCGACTAGCGGGAGAGGGCGAGCAGTACTTC

d_gene: TRBD1
v_gene: TRBV5-1
abundance: -
j_gene: TRBJ1-1
CDR3aa: CASSRQGDTEAFF
CDR3nt: TGCGCCAGCAGTCGGCAGGGGGACACTGAAGCTTTCTTT

d_gene: TRBD2
v_gene: TRBV7-6
abundance: -
j_gene: TRBJ2-1
CDR3aa: CASSLAATSGHEQFF
CDR3nt: TGTGCCAGCAGCTTAGCCGCGACTAGCGGGCATGAGCAGTTCTTC

d_gene: -
v_gene: TRBV11-2
abundance: -
j_gene: TRBJ2-7
CDR3aa: CASSLDRVVPEQYF
CDR3nt: TGTGCCAGCAGCTTAGATCGTGTAGTACCCGAGCAGTACTTC

d_gene: TRBD1
v_gene: TRBV6-5
abundance: -
j_gene: TRBJ1-1
CDR3aa: CASSKTGSWNTEAFF
CDR3nt: TGTGCCAGCAGTAAGACAGGGTCATGGAACACTGAAGCTTTCTTT

d_gene: -
v_gene: TRBV3-1/TRBV3-2
abundance: -
j_gene: TRBJ1-2
CDR3aa: CASSHSSTQGVTF
CDR3nt: TGTGCCAGCAGCCATTCCAGTACCCAGGGTGTCACCTTC

d_gene: TRBD1
v_gene: TRBV4-1
abundance: -
j_gene: TRBJ1-1
CDR3aa: CASSQEGQGAFTEAFF
CDR3nt: TGCGCCAGCAGCCAAGAGGGACAGGGGGCGTTTACTGAAGCTTTCTTT

d_gene: -
v_gene: TRBV3-1/TRBV3-2
abundance: -
j_gene: TRBJ1-2
CDR3aa: CASSRKPGAFYGYTF
CDR3nt: TGTGCCAGCAGCCGCAAGCCCGGGGCGTTCTATGGCTACACCTTC